The count of the clone carrying this T cell receptor (beta chain) is one. These data originate in a study of cytomegalovirus exposure and HLA in healthy donors. V shed 7 bases, J shed 8 bases, and the junction held 8 bases outside the gene matches. CDR1 is MNHNS and CDR2 is SASEGT in the germline V gene. This CDR3 comprises 13 residues. PCR employed 60 Vbeta and 13 Jbeta primers. Method: immunoSEQ multiplex PCR; TCRdb's copy keeps in-frame clones and lacks some. Of 100,000 to 150,000 clones listed, 60% to 85% were seen once; the top ten hold approximately 1.8%. This clonotype was sampled from a woman between 35 and 50 years old in good health and CMV-seronegative. The sequencing input was PBMCs. The genes are TRBV6-1 and TRBJ2-1, with 7 bases lining up with TRBD1. CDR3 sequence: CASIRGTFDEQFF. The CDR3 DNA sequence: TGTGCCAGCATCAGGGGGACCTTCGATGAGCAGTTCTTC.